This is a list of T cell receptor beta chains from one sample in a study of cytomegalovirus exposure and HLA in healthy donors. Sequenced by immunoSEQ multiplex PCR; TCRdb stores in-frame clones only, minus some. The sample includes approximately 110,000 clones, around 73% of them seen just once. Specimen: PBMCs. These TCRs come from a woman aged 25 to 39 in good health and CMV-seropositive. Each CDR3 is given with its conserved first and last residue. The D gene is left open where the match is weak. Rows give clone size only sometimes, using once, few, many, or a class for an expanded clone.

CDR3nt,CDR3aa,d_gene,v_gene,abundance,j_gene
TGTGCCAGCAGCGCCCTAGCGGGGGCCTGGGAGGAGACCCAGTACTTC,CASSALAGAWEETQYF,TRBD2,TRBV7-2,NA,TRBJ2-5
TGCAGCGTTAAGCTGTCCGCGTACGAGCAGTACTTC,CSVKLSAYEQYF,NA,TRBV29-1,NA,TRBJ2-7
TGTGCTAGTGGCCCCGATCGAGGGCGCAGCAATCAGCCCCAGCATTTT,CASGPDRGRSNQPQHF,NA,TRBV12-5,NA,TRBJ1-5
TGTGCCAGCAGCTCACTCGGAGGGGGGGTTATAGAGACCCAGTACTTC,CASSSLGGGVIETQYF,NA,TRBV7-3,NA,TRBJ2-5
TGTGCCCGCGGCTCACATGTAGGCTACACCTTC,CARGSHVGYTF,NA,TRBV30,NA,TRBJ1-2
TGTGCCAGCAGTGCCCCAGAAAATAGCAATCAGCCCCAGCATTTT,CASSAPENSNQPQHF,NA,TRBV2,few,TRBJ1-5
TGTGCCAGCAGCCCCCTCCAGTCCAATGAAAAACTGTTTTTT,CASSPLQSNEKLFF,NA,TRBV11-2,NA,TRBJ1-4
TGTGCCAGCAGTGAGGAGGGAGGCAATCAGCCCCAGCATTTT,CASSEEGGNQPQHF,NA,TRBV6-1,few,TRBJ1-5
TGTGCCAGCATGGCGGACAGGGGGGACACCTACGAGCAGTACTTC,CASMADRGDTYEQYF,TRBD1,TRBV2,NA,TRBJ2-7
TGCAGCGTTGACCTCACCCCGGACAGGGGGCAATACTATGGCTACACCTTC,CSVDLTPDRGQYYGYTF,TRBD1,TRBV29-1,NA,TRBJ1-2
TGTGCCAGCAGTTACTCTCCGGGGAACTATGGCTACACCTTC,CASSYSPGNYGYTF,NA,TRBV6-5,NA,TRBJ1-2
TGTGCCAGCAGCCCTACAGGACAGCCCTATGGCTACACCTTC,CASSPTGQPYGYTF,NA,TRBV9,NA,TRBJ1-2
TGTGCCAGCAGTTCCGGACAGGGAACAACTGGCTACACCTTC,CASSSGQGTTGYTF,TRBD1,TRBV6-5,NA,TRBJ1-2
TGTGCCAGCAGCCAGCCCGCTCAGGGGTACACCGGGGAGCTGTTTTTT,CASSQPAQGYTGELFF,NA,TRBV4-2,NA,TRBJ2-2
TGTGCCAGCAGCTTAAGGCAGGGTAAAGAGACCCAGTACTTC,CASSLRQGKETQYF,NA,TRBV7-9,once,TRBJ2-5
TGTGCCAGCAAGGGGGAGTCCTACGAGCAGTACTTC,CASKGESYEQYF,NA,TRBV6-1,NA,TRBJ2-7
TGTGCCAGCAGAGTGGACAGGGGGATTCAGCCCCAGCATTTT,CASRVDRGIQPQHF,TRBD1,TRBV7-8,once,TRBJ1-5
TGTGCCAGCAGCGACCGGACAGGGATCAACGAGCAGTACTTC,CASSDRTGINEQYF,TRBD1,TRBV13,NA,TRBJ2-7
TGCGCCAGCAGTTACGAAATACAGGCGTCTGGAAACACCATATATTTT,CASSYEIQASGNTIYF,NA,TRBV5-1,NA,TRBJ1-3
TGTGCCAGCAGCCCTTCGACAGGGCTTGAAGCTTTCTTT,CASSPSTGLEAFF,TRBD1,TRBV5-8,NA,TRBJ1-1
TGTGCCAGCAGCCCTGACAGGAGTTATGGCTACACCTTC,CASSPDRSYGYTF,NA,TRBV11-3,once,TRBJ1-2
TGCGCCAGCAGTCAAGGGGCGCAGGACGAGCAGTACTTC,CASSQGAQDEQYF,NA,TRBV23-1,NA,TRBJ2-7
TGTGCCAGCCACCGAGACAGTCCAGGAAGCAATCAGCCCCAGCATTTT,CASHRDSPGSNQPQHF,NA,TRBV2,NA,TRBJ1-5
TGTGCCAGCACCCTAATACGGGATACGCAGTATTTT,CASTLIRDTQYF,NA,TRBV11-2,NA,TRBJ2-3
TGTGCCAGCAGTGTGTACTTGACAACTTTCTTT,CASSVYLTTFF,NA,TRBV2,few,TRBJ1-1
TGTGCCATCAGTGGGGGACAGGGGGCTAAATTGAACACTGAAGCTTTCTTT,CAISGGQGAKLNTEAFF,TRBD1,TRBV10-3,NA,TRBJ1-1
TGTGCCAGCAGCGTAGCTCGGACCGGGGAGCTGTTTTTT,CASSVARTGELFF,NA,TRBV9,NA,TRBJ2-2
TGTGCCAGCAGCCTGAGTGTCCTCGGGGAGCTGTTTTTT,CASSLSVLGELFF,NA,TRBV14,NA,TRBJ2-2
TGCGCCAGCAGCGGAGGGACTAGCGGCCGCTCTGGGGCCAACGTCCTGACTTTC,CASSGGTSGRSGANVLTF,TRBD2,TRBV5-1,NA,TRBJ2-6
TGCAGCGTTACGGACAGGGGCCCAGATACGCAGTATTTT,CSVTDRGPDTQYF,TRBD1,TRBV29-1,NA,TRBJ2-3
TGCGCCAGCAGCTTGGGGGGACAGGGCTCAGATACGCAGTATTTT,CASSLGGQGSDTQYF,TRBD1,TRBV5-1,NA,TRBJ2-3
TGTGCCAGCAGAAGGGGGTCTGGGGAGTCCTACGAGCAGTACTTC,CASRRGSGESYEQYF,NA,TRBV5-4,NA,TRBJ2-7
TGTGCCAGCAGCCAATACAGGGGAGCCTACGAGCAGTACTTC,CASSQYRGAYEQYF,TRBD1,TRBV16,NA,TRBJ2-7
TGTGCCAGCTCGGGACAGGGGACTAACAATGAGCAGTTCTTC,CASSGQGTNNEQFF,TRBD1,TRBV19,NA,TRBJ2-1
TGTGCCAGCAGCTTACGGGGGTCCGGGGCCAACGTCCTGACTTTC,CASSLRGSGANVLTF,NA,TRBV13,NA,TRBJ2-6
TGTGCCAGCAGCCTGGGACTAGGTGGAGAGACCCAGTACTTC,CASSLGLGGETQYF,TRBD2,TRBV5-6,NA,TRBJ2-5
TGTGCCAGCAGCTTAAACGGTCTAGGGGCCGCAGAGACCCAGTACTTC,CASSLNGLGAAETQYF,NA,TRBV7-3,NA,TRBJ2-5
TGTGCCAGCAGCTTAGGTGGGACAGGCGGCTACACCTTC,CASSLGGTGGYTF,TRBD1,TRBV7-9,NA,TRBJ1-2
TGTGCCAGCAGCCCTTGGACAGAGATGAACACTGAAGCTTTCTTT,CASSPWTEMNTEAFF,NA,TRBV11-2,NA,TRBJ1-1
TGCGCCAGCAGAAACGACGGACATGACACCGGGGAGCTGTTTTTT,CASRNDGHDTGELFF,NA,TRBV23-1,NA,TRBJ2-2
TGCGCCAGCAGCCCGTCTATCAGCACAGATACGCAGTATTTT,CASSPSISTDTQYF,NA,TRBV4-1,once,TRBJ2-3
TGTGCCAGCAGAGGGAGTTTTGTGGAAACCGGGGAGCTGTTTTTT,CASRGSFVETGELFF,NA,TRBV6-1,few,TRBJ2-2